A selection of T cell receptor beta chains follows, all from one sample in a study of T cells in localized non-small cell lung cancer. Only in-frame clones appear in the TCRdb table, and some are missing; sequencing was by immunoSEQ multiplex PCR. The sample comprises 30,000 to 35,000 clones, about 88% of which are singletons, and under 5.5% rests with the top ten. Source: peripheral blood, taken before any cancer treatment. The receptors come from a woman between 40 and 69 years old with stage I lung adenocarcinoma. CDR3s include the opening cysteine and the closing phenylalanine or tryptophan. The D gene is left open where the match is weak. Clone size, where shown, is once, few, many, or a class for clones that have expanded.

j_call d_call clone_size v_call cdr3_nt cdr3_aa
TRBJ1-2 . . TRBV5-1 TGCGCCAGTGGGAGGGACACCCCCTATGGCTACACCTTC CASGRDTPYGYTF
TRBJ2-1 TRBD2 few TRBV9 TGTGCCAGCAGCGGGGAAACGGGACTACCGTACAATGAGCAGTTCTTC CASSGETGLPYNEQFF
TRBJ2-3 . . TRBV9 TGTGCCAGCAGCGACAGACAGGAACCCACAGATACGCAGTATTTT CASSDRQEPTDTQYF
TRBJ1-4 TRBD1 . TRBV6-5 TGTGCCAGCAGTTCGGACAGGGGTGAAAAACTGTTTTTT CASSSDRGEKLFF
TRBJ2-5 TRBD2 . TRBV7-9 TGTGCCAGCAGCTTAGGAAGCGGGGGGAGCTCCCAAGAGACCCAGTACTTC CASSLGSGGSSQETQYF
TRBJ1-2 . . TRBV4-3 TGCGCCAGCAGCCAAACGGGTTACTATGGCTACACCTTC CASSQTGYYGYTF
TRBJ2-5 TRBD2 . TRBV5-1 TGCGCCAGCAGCTTGAAGCGGGGGGACGAGACCCAGTACTTC CASSLKRGDETQYF
TRBJ2-7 . . TRBV11-3 TGTGCCAGCAGCTTAGATGGCTCCTACGAGCAGTACTTC CASSLDGSYEQYF
TRBJ1-6 TRBD1 . TRBV15 TGTGCCACCAGCAGGAAGACAGGGGCGAATTCACCCCTCCACTTT CATSRKTGANSPLHF
TRBJ1-4 . . TRBV7-9 TGTGCCAGCAGTGACACAGGGTCCGGTGAAAAACTGTTTTTT CASSDTGSGEKLFF
TRBJ1-1 . . TRBV18 TGTGCCAGCTCACCGGACAGAGACTCTGAAGCTTTCTTT CASSPDRDSEAFF
TRBJ2-5 TRBD2 . TRBV27 TGTGCCAGCAGTTTCTGGGCGGGGGACCAAGAGACCCAGTACTTC CASSFWAGDQETQYF
TRBJ1-4 . . TRBV15 TGTGCCACCAGCAGAGATCCGGCAGGGTCGGAAAAACTGTTTTTT CATSRDPAGSEKLFF
TRBJ1-1 . . TRBV4-2 TGTGCCAGCAGCCCCGGGGGGCTTGGCACTGAAGCTTTCTTT CASSPGGLGTEAFF
TRBJ2-5 . few TRBV11-2 TGTGCCAGCAGTTATCTGGAGACCCAGTACTTC CASSYLETQYF
TRBJ2-3 TRBD1 once TRBV18 TGTGCCAGCTCAAGCGGGACAGGGCACACAGATACGCAGTATTTT CASSSGTGHTDTQYF
TRBJ2-1 TRBD2 . TRBV6-5 TGTGCCAGCAGTTACACTAGCGGGGGTCTCTACAATGAGCAGTTCTTC CASSYTSGGLYNEQFF
TRBJ1-5 . . TRBV7-8 TGTGCCAGCAGCCCAGGGGCACGGGGCAATCAGCCCCAGCATTTT CASSPGARGNQPQHF
TRBJ1-5 . few TRBV7-9 TGTGCCAGCAGCTTAGGGTTTGGACAGCCCCAGCATTTT CASSLGFGQPQHF
TRBJ2-2 . . TRBV11-1 TGTGCCAGCAGCCCCGGCTCCGCGAACACCGGGGAGCTGTTTTTT CASSPGSANTGELFF
TRBJ2-5 TRBD1 . TRBV4-2 TGTGCCAGCAGCCGGGGACAGGGACCAGTGAGGGAGACCCAGTACTTC CASSRGQGPVRETQYF
TRBJ1-4 . . TRBV29-1 TGCAGCGTCGCTAGGGCAGGTTCTAATGAAAAACTGTTTTTT CSVARAGSNEKLFF
TRBJ1-4 . . TRBV2 TGTGCCAGCAGTACCTCCGGGTGGGGTAACCGTGGGCGTAATGAAAAACTGTTTTTT CASSTSGWGNRGRNEKLFF
TRBJ2-4 TRBD1 . TRBV5-1 TGCGCCAGCAGCGGATACCAGGGGGCCGAAGCCAAAAACATTCAGTACTTC CASSGYQGAEAKNIQYF
TRBJ2-1 TRBD2 . TRBV5-4 TGTGCCAGCAGTCGAGCTAGCGGGGGGTCCTACAATGAGCAGTTCTTC CASSRASGGSYNEQFF
TRBJ2-2 . . TRBV9 TGTGCCAGCAGCGTCGACCTGGGCACCGGGGAGCTGTTTTTT CASSVDLGTGELFF